The clone carrying this T cell receptor beta chain was recorded many times. Its specificity is unknown. CDR3 length: 14 residues. Germline trimming cut 8 bases from V and 3 bases from J; bases unmatched to any gene: 8. Germline V gene lookup returns CDR1 MNHEY and CDR2 SMNVEV (reference sequence). These data come from a study of blood T cells in healthy people across ages. Regarding the study as a whole: Among long-lived donors, naive CD4+ cells were more numerous and diversity higher than in aged donors.

Collection of 9 to 10 milliliters of peripheral blood was performed for each donor. Sample-barcoded 5' priming and a J-beta primer mix drove a second PCR of 7 to 11 cycles. TCRdb ran MiXCR on the 5' RACE reads and lists one entry per CDR3 protein. Of around 900,000 distinct CDR3 sequences listed, 29% were seen once; the top ten hold 15% to 20%. V usage is TRBV27 and J usage is TRBJ2-3; 7 nucleotides agree with TRBD1. Source material: blood. The TCR comes from a woman older than 75 in good health. DNA for the CDR3: TGTGCCAGCCGACAGGGATTAGGAACAGATACGCAGTATTTT. Translation: CASRQGLGTDTQYF.